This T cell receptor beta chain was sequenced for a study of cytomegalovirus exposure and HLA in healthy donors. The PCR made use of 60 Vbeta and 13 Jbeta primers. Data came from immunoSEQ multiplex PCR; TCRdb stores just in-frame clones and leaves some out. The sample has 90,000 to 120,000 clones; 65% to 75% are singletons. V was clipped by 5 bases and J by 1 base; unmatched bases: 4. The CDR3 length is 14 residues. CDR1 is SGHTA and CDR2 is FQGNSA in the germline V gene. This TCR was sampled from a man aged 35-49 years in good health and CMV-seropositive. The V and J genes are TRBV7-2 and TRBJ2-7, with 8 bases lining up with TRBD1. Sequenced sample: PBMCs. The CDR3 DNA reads TGTGCCAGCAGCCGGACAGGGATTTCCTACGAGCAGTACTTC. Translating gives CASSRTGISYEQYF.